These 8 T cell receptor beta chains were all obtained from the same sample, sequenced in a study of shared clonotypes between healthy human individuals. Repertoires were generated with immunoSEQ multiplex PCR, while TCRdb's copy carries only in-frame clones and drops some. Among over a million clones listed, 78% were seen once. The specimen was memory CD4+ T cells from PBMCs. Sample subset: CD45RA-negative fraction. The receptors stem from a man between 18 and 35 years old in good health. Some clones in this sample may be carry-over from other donors' samples.

V usage is TRBV29-1 and J usage is TRBJ2-7; D gene uncertain. Trimming shortened V by 0 bases and J by 9 bases, and 9 bases separated the two germline ends. Germline assignment: CDR1 SQVTM and CDR2 ANQGSEA. The CDR3 length is 11 residues. The CDR3 bases are TGCAGCGTTGAAGATTCGGCAGTGCAGTACTTC. This gives the protein CSVEDSAVQYF.

The sample holds one count of this clone. The chain has TRBV7-9 and TRBJ2-7; 11 nucleotides line up with TRBD2. V was clipped by 5 bases and J by 0 bases; unmatched bases: 6. Germline V lookup: CDR1 SEHNR, CDR2 FQNEAQ (reference sequence). CDR3 length equals 16 residues. The CDR3 nucleotides read TGTGCCAGCAGCGTCCTACTAGCGGGAGTCTCCTACGAGCAGTACTTC. Amino acid sequence: CASSVLLAGVSYEQYF.

This clone appeared a few times. The chain uses TRBV4-3 and TRBJ1-3; 7 bases match TRBD1. Near its end, the DNA agrees better with TRBJ2-2, so the J call may be wrong. Per the germline V gene, CDR1 is LGHNA and CDR2 is YSLEER. The CDR3 sequence is 15 residues long. The CDR3 loop is CASSQGDSSTGELFF. CDR3 nucleotide sequence: TGCGCCAGCAGCCAAGGGGACAGCTCTACCGGGGAGCTGTTTTTT.

This chain links TRBV7-2 with TRBJ1-1, with D unresolved. V was cut by 5 bases and J by 1 base, with 5 bases left in between. This CDR3 is 12 amino acids long. CDR1 SGHTA and CDR2 FQGNSA come from the germline V gene. CDR3: CASSVQNTEAFF. The CDR3 DNA sequence: TGTGCCAGCAGCGTACAGAACACTGAAGCTTTCTTT.

Of note for this clone: A read error may explain this, as a much larger clone is one base away. The chain is built from TRBV30 and TRBJ2-7; the D is unclear. CDR1 and CDR2 (germline): GTSNPN, SVGIG (reference sequence). CDR3 length equals 16 residues. The CDR3 spells CAWRDPRWPFTYEQCF. CDR3 nucleotides: TGTGCCTGGAGGGACCCTCGGTGGCCTTTTACCTACGAGCAGTGCTTC.

This clone appeared once. The same CDR3 can be traced to other DNA sequences in this sample. The rearrangement uses TRBV7-9 and TRBJ1-1, with a weak D call TRBD1 (5 bases). The V and J ends lost 1 base and 4 bases respectively, with 7 bases between them. Germline CDR1 reads SEHNR; CDR2 reads FQNEAQ (reference sequence). The CDR3 totals 13 residues. The CDR3 sequence is CASSLEGATEAFF. The CDR3 coding sequence is TGTGCCAGCAGCTTAGAAGGGGCCACTGAAGCTTTCTTT.

This sequence joins TRBV30 and TRBJ1-5, with a possible D match to TRBD1 (5 bases). This CDR3 comprises 13 residues. Germline V CDR1 and CDR2: GTSNPN, SVGIG (reference sequence). Trimming cost V 4 bases and J 6 bases, with 13 bases left between them. This CDR3 reads CAWNRAGGQPQHF. Written as DNA, the CDR3 is TGTGCCTGGAATCGCGCCGGGGGTCAGCCCCAGCATTTT.

The genes are TRBV28 and TRBJ1-5; maybe TRBD1 (6 bases). Germline CDR1 is MDHEN and CDR2 is SYDVKM. CDR3 size: 17 residues. Trimming removed 1 base from V and 6 bases from J, with 19 bases in between. The CDR3 DNA reads TGTGCCAGCAGTTTATTTGGGGGCAATTCTGGTTTTCAGCCCCAGCATTTT. Translating gives CASSLFGGNSGFQPQHF.